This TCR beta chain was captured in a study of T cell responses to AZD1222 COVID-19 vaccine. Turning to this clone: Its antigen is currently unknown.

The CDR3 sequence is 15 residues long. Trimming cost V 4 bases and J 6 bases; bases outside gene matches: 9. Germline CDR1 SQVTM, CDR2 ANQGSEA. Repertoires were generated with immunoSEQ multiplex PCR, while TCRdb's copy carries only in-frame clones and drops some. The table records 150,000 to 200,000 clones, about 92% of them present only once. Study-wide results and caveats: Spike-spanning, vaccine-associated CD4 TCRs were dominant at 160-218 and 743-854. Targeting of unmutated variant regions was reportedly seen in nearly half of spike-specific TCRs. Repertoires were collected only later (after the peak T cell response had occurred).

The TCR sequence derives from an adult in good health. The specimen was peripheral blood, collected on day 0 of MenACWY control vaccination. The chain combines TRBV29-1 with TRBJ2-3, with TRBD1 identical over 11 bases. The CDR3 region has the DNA TGCAGCGTTGTCCTCGGGACAGGGGGTCACGATACGCAGTATTTT. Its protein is CSVVLGTGGHDTQYF.